Listed here are 4 T cell receptor beta chains from one sample, sequenced in a study of post-analysis software for immune sequencing data. Each TCR beta cDNA library carried unique molecular identifiers. TCRdb independently ran MiXCR on the PCR reads; one entry per CDR3 protein. Counted here are roughly 150,000 distinct CDR3 sequences, under 40% occurring once; the ten biggest clones make up around 30%. The sequencing used blood, collected after autologous hematopoietic stem cell transplantation. These receptors all come from a girl aged 5-17 years with multiple sclerosis.

The chain has TRBV4-2 and TRBJ2-5; TRBD2 matches at 8 bases. The V and J ends lost 0 bases and 1 base, in that order; junction bases with no gene match: 10. The germline V gene has CDR1 LGHNA and CDR2 YNFKEQ. CDR3 size: 18 residues. CDR3 in amino acids: CASSQDLSGGRFQETQYF. The CDR3 coding sequence is TGTGCCAGCAGCCAAGATCTGTCGGGGGGGCGATTCCAAGAGACCCAGTACTTC.

This clonotype has only a few counts. The rearrangement links TRBV6-2 or TRBV6-3 to TRBJ2-3, with TRBD2 matching 9 bases. V was pared by 5 bases and J by 5 bases, with 8 bases of the junction left unmatched. CDR3 length: 15 amino acids. The germline gives CDR1 MNHEY, CDR2 SVGEGT. In nucleotides, the CDR3 is TGTGCCAGCAGTCGAGCGGGAGGACCCCAAGATACGCAGTATTTT. Protein: CASSRAGGPQDTQYF.

The J gene is TRBJ2-7, the V gene TRBV7-9, with 12 bases identical to TRBD2. This CDR3 is 15 amino acids long. The V gene end was trimmed by 5 bases and the J gene end by 3 bases; junction bases not matched to a gene: 5. Germline values: CDR1 SEHNR, CDR2 FQNEAQ (reference sequence). In DNA, the CDR3 is TGTGCCAGCAGCCTACTAGCGGGGGGCCTCTACGAGCAGTACTTC. Translating it yields CASSLLAGGLYEQYF.

This rearrangement joins TRBV29-1 to TRBJ1-5; no clear D. The V gene's germline CDR1 is SQVTM and CDR2 ANQGSEA. The CDR3 has 11 residues. V was shortened by 0 bases and J by 3 bases, with 0 bases between the two germline ends. Here the CDR3 reads CSVEDNQPQHF. CDR3 DNA sequence: TGCAGCGTTGAAGACAATCAGCCCCAGCATTTT.